This T cell receptor beta chain was obtained from a study of cytomegalovirus exposure and HLA in healthy donors. General study findings and limits: The study recorded over 150 TCR beta chains that were cytomegalovirus-associated. Analysis was performed later, and it showed HLA-associated TCR beta chains to be more clonally expanded than equally common others.

With 0 bases clipped from V and 4 bases from J, the junction kept 8 bases outside the gene matches. This CDR3 is built from 16 residues. Germline assignment: CDR1 SGHRS and CDR2 YFSETQ. The PCR contained 60 Vbeta and 13 Jbeta primers. The method was immunoSEQ multiplex PCR; TCRdb's version includes in-frame clones alone and lacks a portion of them. The sample contains some 200,000 clones, approximately 84% of which appear only once. Turning to this clone: Antigen unknown.

This receptor was identified in a female donor in good health and CMV-seronegative. The source material was PBMCs. The chain combines TRBV5-1 with TRBJ2-3; 7 bases match TRBD1. In nucleotides, the CDR3 is TGCGCCAGCAGCTTGGCTCTTCGGCAGGGGGCAGATACGCAGTATTTT. It yields the protein CASSLALRQGADTQYF.